Listed here are 27 T cell receptor beta chains from one sample, sequenced in a study of T cells in localized non-small cell lung cancer. Produced via immunoSEQ multiplex PCR; TCRdb's table is partial and in-frame only. The sample comprises 26,000 or so clones, around nine tenths of which are singletons, and 14% rests with the top ten. The sample was peripheral blood, taken before any cancer treatment. The receptor set was obtained from an older female donor with stage I lung adenocarcinoma.

This chain uses TRBV19 with TRBJ2-3; 8 bases fit TRBD2. J gave up 3 bases and V 1 base, and 3 bases lay outside the gene matches. Germline values: CDR1 LNHDA, CDR2 SQIVND (reference sequence). The CDR3 is made up of 15 amino acids. The CDR3 protein is CASSIAGGPTDTQYF. Written as DNA, the CDR3 is TGTGCCAGTAGTATAGCGGGAGGGCCTACAGATACGCAGTATTTT.

This chain links TRBV4-2 with TRBJ2-3; 7 positions agree with TRBD2. Germline-derived CDR1 and CDR2 are LGHNA and YNFKEQ. J gave up 1 base and V 0 bases, and 13 bases lay outside the gene matches. This CDR3 spans 19 amino acids. Here the CDR3 DNA reads TGTGCCAGCAGCCAAGAAGAGGGCCGAGGCCTAGCGGGCACAGATACGCAGTATTTT. Residues: CASSQEEGRGLAGTDTQYF.

This chain joins TRBV10-3 and TRBJ1-3; TRBD1 aligns across 7 bases. The CDR3 extends over 16 amino acids. The germline V gene encodes CDR1 ENHRY and CDR2 SYGVKD. V shed 2 bases, J shed 0 bases, and the junction held 4 bases outside the gene matches. The CDR3 region is CAISEAGGGSGNTIYF. The DNA of the CDR3 is TGTGCCATCAGTGAGGCAGGGGGAGGCTCTGGAAACACCATATATTTT.

The CDR3 DNA reads TGTGCCAGTAGTTCGGAGGGCCGCTATGGCTACACCTTC. This translates into CASSSEGRYGYTF. The gene calls are TRBV19 and TRBJ1-2; D is uncertain. V was pared by 5 bases and J by 4 bases, with 11 bases between. This CDR3 comprises 13 residues. Germline CDR1 is LNHDA and CDR2 is SQIVND (reference sequence).

The V and J genes are TRBV7-9 and TRBJ2-1; 9 nucleotides align to TRBD2. From germline, CDR1 is SEHNR and CDR2 FQNEAQ (reference sequence). Trimming at V came to 5 bases and at J to 8 bases, leaving 10 bases not matched to a gene. CDR3 length: 15 amino acids. The CDR3 coding sequence is TGTGCCAGCAGCCCCGGGGTAGCGGGAGCGTATGAGCAGTTCTTC. Protein: CASSPGVAGAYEQFF. Complete variable domain (other parts from reference TRBV7-9 and TRBJ2-1): DTGVSQNPRHKITKRGQNVTFRCDPISEHNRLYWYRQTLGQGPEFLTYFQNEAQLEKSRLLSDRFSAERPKGSFSTLEIQRTEQGDSAMYLCASSPGVAGAYEQFFGPGTRLTVL.

This clone was observed a few times. The chain links TRBV30 to TRBJ1-2; TRBD1 matches at 9 bases. The germline gives CDR1 GTSNPN, CDR2 SVGIG (reference sequence). CDR3 length equals 16 residues. Trimming took 1 base from V and 4 from J; bases not matched to a gene: 10. The CDR3 nucleotides are TGTGCCTGGAGTGATTTCAAAGGGACAGGGATCTATGGCTACACCTTC. This gives the protein CAWSDFKGTGIYGYTF.

The chain couples TRBV10-3 to TRBJ2-7; 10 bases match TRBD2. The CDR3 spans 17 residues. CDR1 is ENHRY, CDR2 SYGVKD, per germline. V lost 4 bases and J lost 2; bases outside the gene matches: 11. DNA of the CDR3: TGTGCCATCAGTGTGGGGTCTAGCGGGAGCGAAGCCTACGAGCAGTACTTC. It encodes CAISVGSSGSEAYEQYF.

The rearrangement links TRBV7-3 to TRBJ2-1; 9 nucleotides line up with TRBD1. The CDR3 sequence is 15 residues long. Germline V CDR1 and CDR2: SGHTA, FQGTGA. The junction had 1 base not matched to a gene; V was cut back by 4 bases and J by 0 bases. The CDR3 DNA is TGTGCCAGCAGCTCGGACAGGGGCTCCTACAATGAGCAGTTCTTC. Amino acid sequence: CASSSDRGSYNEQFF.

The chain has TRBV6-6 and TRBJ1-5; D might be TRBD1 (6 bases). Per germline, CDR1 MNHNY and CDR2 SVGAGI (reference sequence). CDR3 length: 16 amino acids. Trimming removed 6 bases from V and 3 bases from J, with 18 bases in between. CDR3 bases: TGTGCCAGCAGGTCTGGGACACAGATCTACAATCAGCCCCAGCATTTT. Translating it yields CASRSGTQIYNQPQHF.

The chain couples TRBV29-1 to TRBJ1-4; possibly TRBD1 for D (5 bases). V lost 6 bases and J lost 8, with 19 bases in between. Germline V gene data show CDR1 as SQVTM and CDR2 as ANQGSEA. This CDR3 spans 14 amino acids. CDR3 in amino acids: CSVYGGKQGEKLFF. The CDR3 region has the DNA TGCAGCGTGTATGGGGGGAAGCAAGGGGAAAAACTGTTTTTT.

The chain has TRBV27 and TRBJ2-6, with D tentatively TRBD1 (5 bases). V lost 5 bases, J lost 0 bases, and 11 bases lay in between. The CDR3 contains 16 residues. In germline, CDR1 is MNHEY, CDR2 SMNVEV (reference sequence). The CDR3 coding sequence is TGTGCCAGCAGTCCGATTCAGGGCTCTGGGGCCAACGTCCTGACTTTC. Translated: CASSPIQGSGANVLTF.

The V and J genes are TRBV11-3 and TRBJ2-3, with unresolved D. CDR3 length: 12 amino acids. Germline CDR1 SGHNT, CDR2 YENEEA. Trimming shortened V by 5 bases and J by 3 bases, and 6 bases separated the two germline ends. The CDR3 nucleotides read TGTGCCAGCAGCCCTAAGACAGATACGCAGTATTTT. Protein product: CASSPKTDTQYF. Full variable domain (outside the CDR3, taken from reference TRBV11-3 and TRBJ2-3): EAGVVQSPRYKIIEKKQPVAFWCNPISGHNTLYWYLQNLGQGPELLIRYENEEAVDDSQLPKDRFSAERLKGVDSTLKIQPAELGDSAVYLCASSPKTDTQYFGPGTRLTVL.

In nucleotides, the CDR3 is TGCGCCAGCAGCGACGAATCAGGGGTCACTGAAGCTTTCTTT. It codes for CASSDESGVTEAFF. This chain joins TRBV5-1 and TRBJ1-1; D might be TRBD1 (6 bases). This CDR3 region has 14 residues. V lost 4 bases and J lost 4, with 14 bases in between. Germline V gene sequence: CDR1 SGHRS, CDR2 YFSETQ.

The chain's CDR3 is CASSEFGQGSNYGYTF. CDR3 nucleotides: TGTGCCAGCAGTGAATTTGGACAGGGTAGTAACTATGGCTACACCTTC. The genes are TRBV2 and TRBJ1-2; 8 bases align to TRBD1. CDR3 length equals 16 residues. V was clipped by 2 bases and J by 1 base; unmatched bases: 6. Germline CDR1 SNHLY, CDR2 FYNNEI. Complete variable domain (other parts from reference TRBV2 and TRBJ1-2): EPEVTQTPSHQVTQMGQEVILRCVPISNHLYFYWYRQILGQKVEFLVSFYNNEISEKSEIFDDQFSVERPDGSNFTLKIRSTKLEDSAMYFCASSEFGQGSNYGYTFGSGTRLTVV.

The chain links TRBV29-1 to TRBJ1-2; D might be TRBD1 (6 bases). The CDR3 contains 14 residues. The V and J ends lost 7 bases and 4 bases respectively, with 19 bases between them. Germline assignment: CDR1 SQVTM and CDR2 ANQGSEA. DNA of the CDR3: TGCAGCGCCTTAGGGGCAAGGGGGATCTATGGCTACACCTTC. This gives the protein CSALGARGIYGYTF.

This clone was seen more than once but under ten times. The chain uses TRBV7-3 and TRBJ1-1, with D perhaps TRBD1 (6 bases). The CDR3 is made up of 15 amino acids. CDR1 SGHTA and CDR2 FQGTGA come from the germline V gene. Trimming pared 3 bases from V and 6 bases from J, leaving 17 bases between. CDR3 bases: TGTGCCAGCAGCTTCCACCCGGACAGTAGTTCTGAAGCTTTCTTT. Translated, it gives CASSFHPDSSSEAFF.

This rearrangement joins TRBV15 to TRBJ1-2; 7 nucleotides line up with TRBD1. Unmatched junction bases numbered 10, after V lost 4 bases and J lost 5 bases. Germline V CDR1 and CDR2: LNHNV, YYDKDF (reference sequence). CDR3 length: 15 residues. CDR3 DNA sequence: TGTGCCACCAGCATAGACGAAGGGGGCGATTATGGCTACACCTTC. Translating gives CATSIDEGGDYGYTF.

The J gene is TRBJ1-1, the V gene TRBV6-5; the D is unclear. In germline, CDR1 is MNHEY, CDR2 SVGAGI. The V end lost 7 bases, the J end lost 1 base, and 10 bases lay between the germline ends. There are 13 residues in the CDR3. The chain's CDR3 is CASTRTENTEAFF. The CDR3 DNA is TGTGCCAGCACCCGGACGGAGAACACTGAAGCTTTCTTT.

V usage is TRBV19 and J usage is TRBJ2-5; D tentatively fits TRBD1 or TRBD2 (5 bases each). The CDR3 runs to 15 residues. Looked up from germline, CDR1 is LNHDA and CDR2 is SQIVND (reference sequence). V was shortened by 3 bases and J by 5 bases, with 16 bases between the two germline ends. DNA for the CDR3: TGTGCCAGTAGTATTGTTCCGGGGCCCGGGGAGACCCAGTACTTC. Encoded protein: CASSIVPGPGETQYF. Full variable domain (missing parts from reference TRBV19 and TRBJ2-5): DGGITQSPKYLFRKEGQNVTLSCEQNLNHDAMYWYRQDPGQGLRLIYYSQIVNDFQKGDIAEGYSVSREKKESFPLTVTSAQKNPTAFYLCASSIVPGPGETQYFGPGTRLLVL.

The chain is built from TRBV27 and TRBJ1-5; possible D gene TRBD1, 5 bases. Germline V gene sequence: CDR1 MNHEY, CDR2 SMNVEV (reference sequence). V dropped 3 bases and J dropped 7 bases, with 10 bases sitting between them. The CDR3 covers 13 residues. The CDR3 here is CASSLGRGQPQHF. The CDR3 DNA is TGTGCCAGCAGTTTGGGGCGGGGACAGCCCCAGCATTTT.

The V and J genes are TRBV5-1 and TRBJ2-2, with D perhaps TRBD1 (6 bases). V gave up 0 bases and J gave up 6 bases, with 12 bases separating them. This CDR3 spans 15 amino acids. Germline assignment: CDR1 SGHRS and CDR2 YFSETQ. DNA of the CDR3: TGCGCCAGCAGCTTGGCCGGGACACGCCCCGGGGAGCTGTTTTTT. Translating gives CASSLAGTRPGELFF.

CDR3 amino acids: CASSLTGPNEKLFF. The CDR3 nucleotides read TGTGCCAGCAGCTTGACAGGGCCTAATGAAAAACTGTTTTTT. The chain combines TRBV5-6 with TRBJ1-4; perhaps TRBD1 as D (6 bases). The V end lost 1 base, the J end lost 3 bases, and 7 bases lay between the germline ends. Germline V gene data show CDR1 as SGHDT and CDR2 as YYEEEE. The CDR3 is 14 residues long.

This clone was observed once. This chain uses TRBV28 with TRBJ2-1; no reliable D call. The V gene lost 2 bases and the J gene lost 2 bases, with 22 bases spanning the gap. Germline V gives CDR1 MDHEN, CDR2 SYDVKM. This CDR3 contains 19 residues. The CDR3 nucleotides are TGTGCCAGCAGTTTAAAGGGCTACGTGGCGGCGCCAGCCTACAATGAGCAGTTCTTC. Amino acids: CASSLKGYVAAPAYNEQFF.

This clone turned up a few times. V usage is TRBV12-5 and J usage is TRBJ1-5, with D possibly matching TRBD1 (6 bases). CDR1 and CDR2 (germline): LGHNT, FRNRAP. CDR3 length equals 15 residues. V was shortened by 4 bases and J by 5 bases, with 15 bases between the two germline ends. CDR3 amino acids: CASGSYRDTYQPQHF. The DNA of the CDR3 is TGTGCTAGTGGTTCTTACCGGGACACTTATCAGCCCCAGCATTTT.

The rearrangement joins TRBV20-1 to TRBJ1-1; D is possibly TRBD1 (5 bases). This CDR3 has 11 amino acids. Trimming took off 6 bases at V and 5 bases at J, with 10 bases between the two ends. Germline lookup yields CDR1 DFQATT and CDR2 SNEGSKA (reference sequence). The CDR3 coding sequence is TGCAGTGCCGGGGAGGGGACTGAAGCTTTCTTT. Residues: CSAGEGTEAFF.

The rearrangement uses TRBV6-6 and TRBJ2-3, with D hard to call. The V end was cut by 8 bases, the J end by 0 bases, with 15 bases between. CDR3 size: 15 residues. CDR1 is MNHNY and CDR2 is SVGAGI in the germline V gene (reference sequence). This CDR3 is CASPVSNASTDTQYF. Written as DNA, the CDR3 is TGTGCCAGCCCCGTCTCAAACGCTAGCACAGATACGCAGTATTTT.

This clone showed up just once. The rearrangement uses TRBV27 and TRBJ2-7; either TRBD1 or TRBD2 may supply D (5 bases each). Germline loops: CDR1 MNHEY, CDR2 SMNVEV (reference sequence). There are 15 residues in the CDR3. V was pared by 2 bases and J by 6 bases, with 17 bases between. In nucleotides, the CDR3 is TGTGCCAGCAGTTTAGGGGCCGGGATCTCCGGCGAGCAGTACTTC. Translated: CASSLGAGISGEQYF.